Listed below are T cell receptor beta chains from one sample, sequenced in a study of T cell responses to AZD1222 COVID-19 vaccine. The table came from immunoSEQ multiplex PCR; TCRdb's copy has only in-frame clones and leaves some out. In the table there are some 88,000 clones, about 90% of which are singletons. Sequencing was performed on peripheral blood, taken on day 0 of AZD1222 vaccination. These receptors were collected from an adult in good health. Both conserved end residues are part of each CDR3. A D gene is named only where the DNA matches it firmly. Clone size is not always given. Where it is, it says once, few, many or a class for expanded clones.

d_gene,len,abundance,v_gene,j_gene,CDR3aa,CDR3nt
-,13,-,TRBV11-2,TRBJ2-5,CASSLGGRETQYF,TGTGCCAGCAGCTTAGGAGGCCGGGAGACCCAGTACTTC
TRBD2,15,-,TRBV5-6,TRBJ2-3,CASRRTSGVTDTQYF,TGTGCCAGCAGACGGACTAGCGGAGTCACAGATACGCAGTATTTT
-,11,-,TRBV20-1,TRBJ1-2,CSARDHRGYTF,TGCAGTGCTAGAGATCACAGGGGCTACACCTTC
-,16,-,TRBV6-1,TRBJ2-5,CASSDGRRGAQGTQYF,TGTGCCAGCAGTGACGGTCGGCGCGGGGCCCAGGGGACCCAGTACTTC
-,13,-,TRBV6-4,TRBJ1-2,CASSEGMGYGYTF,TGTGCCAGCAGTGAAGGCATGGGCTATGGCTACACCTTC
TRBD2,15,once,TRBV5-1,TRBJ2-1,CASSRTSDSYNEQFF,TGCGCCAGCAGCCGGACTAGCGACTCCTACAATGAGCAGTTCTTC
-,13,-,TRBV4-1,TRBJ2-3,CASSKTATDTQYF,TGCGCCAGCAGCAAGACGGCCACAGATACGCAGTATTTT
-,13,once,TRBV14,TRBJ2-1,CASSLWTGDEQFF,TGTGCCAGCAGCCTCTGGACTGGCGATGAGCAGTTCTTC
-,15,-,TRBV10-3,TRBJ2-5,CAISESNRDQETQYF,TGTGCCATCAGTGAGTCGAACAGGGACCAAGAGACCCAGTACTTC
-,15,-,TRBV13,TRBJ2-7,CASSPGPGLTYEQYF,TGTGCCAGCAGCCCGGGCCCGGGGCTAACCTACGAGCAGTACTTC
-,13,-,TRBV2,TRBJ2-5,CASSDLAVETQYF,TGTGCCAGCAGTGACCTAGCTGTGGAGACCCAGTACTTC
-,14,-,TRBV27,TRBJ2-5,CASHRSGRVETQYF,TGTGCCAGCCACAGATCTGGTAGAGTTGAGACCCAGTACTTC
-,12,-,TRBV7-9,TRBJ1-1,CASNPRVAEAFF,TGTGCCAGCAACCCGAGGGTCGCTGAAGCTTTCTTT
TRBD2,14,-,TRBV3-1/TRBV3-2,TRBJ2-3,CASAGTSGTDTQYF,TGTGCCAGCGCCGGGACTAGCGGCACAGATACGCAGTATTTT
-,16,-,TRBV28,TRBJ2-1,CATSTKRGSSYNEQFF,TGTGCCACCTCAACCAAAAGGGGGAGCTCCTACAATGAGCAGTTCTTC
-,13,-,TRBV7-9,TRBJ1-2,CASSLSGGYGYTF,TGTGCCAGCAGCTTATCCGGGGGCTATGGCTACACCTTC